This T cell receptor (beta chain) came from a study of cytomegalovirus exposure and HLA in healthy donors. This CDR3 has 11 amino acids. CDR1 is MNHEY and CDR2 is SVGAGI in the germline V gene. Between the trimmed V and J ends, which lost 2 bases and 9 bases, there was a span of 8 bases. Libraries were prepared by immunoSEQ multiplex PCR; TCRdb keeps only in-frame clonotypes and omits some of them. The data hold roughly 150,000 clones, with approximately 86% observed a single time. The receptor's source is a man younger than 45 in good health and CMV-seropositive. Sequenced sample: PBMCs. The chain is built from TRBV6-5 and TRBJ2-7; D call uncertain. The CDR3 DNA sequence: TGTGCCAGCAGTTACGGTACGGTGCAGTACTTC. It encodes CASSYGTVQYF.